One and the same sample provided the 2 T cell receptor beta chains below, sequenced in a study of CD8 T cells in ankylosing spondylitis. TCRdb re-derived calls from the 5' RACE reads in MiXCR, one entry per CDR3 protein. The repertoire holds 85,000 to 90,000 distinct CDR3 sequences, with 25% to 35% as singletons. The sequenced sample was blood, either unsorted or a sorted T cell fraction (not recorded which). The receptors here all came from a male donor with ankylosing spondylitis or in good health (not recorded which).

The chain joins TRBV29-1 to TRBJ2-2, with D perhaps matching TRBD1 (5 bases). Trimming left V 5 bases short and J 6 bases short, with 19 bases between. CDR3 length: 15 amino acids. The germline CDR1 and CDR2 sequences are SQVTM and ANQGSEA. CDR3 sequence reads: CSVLPAGNFPGELFF. For the CDR3, the DNA is TGCAGCGTTTTGCCGGCAGGGAATTTTCCCGGGGAGCTGTTTTTT.

This clonotype was seen ten or more times. The chain links TRBV24-1 to TRBJ2-3; TRBD2 is a possible D gene (6 bases). The CDR3 is made up of 17 amino acids. Per germline, CDR1 KGHDR and CDR2 SFDVKD. Trimming pared 2 bases from V and 5 bases from J, leaving 19 bases between. Here the CDR3 DNA reads TGTGCCACCAGTGATTCCTTCGTGGGGGGAGCCGGAGATACGCAGTATTTT. Amino acids: CATSDSFVGGAGDTQYF.